One and the same sample provided the 8 T cell receptor beta chains below, sequenced in a study of blood T cell repertoires in COVID-19. Some clones are missing from TCRdb's copy, which holds only in-frame ones; the method was immunoSEQ multiplex PCR. This repertoire shows about 180,000 clones, 85% to 90% found once; its top ten account for under 15%. The sequencing input was peripheral blood. The receptors were sampled from a woman in her sixties or seventies with COVID-19, enrolled during active disease.

The rearrangement joins TRBV7-3 to TRBJ1-2, with TRBD1 matching over 9 bases. Germline V lookup: CDR1 SGHTA, CDR2 FQGTGA. The CDR3 contains 15 residues. Unmatched junction bases numbered 11, after V lost 5 bases and J lost 7 bases. The CDR3 DNA reads as TGTGCCAGCAGCCCCCGGGACAGGGATTTGGGTGGCTACACCTTC. The encoded protein is CASSPRDRDLGGYTF.

The table lists this clone with a count of one. This chain joins TRBV27 and TRBJ1-5; D uncertain. Germline V gene sequence: CDR1 MNHEY, CDR2 SMNVEV (reference sequence). CDR3 length: 15 amino acids. The ends were cut back, 3 bases at V and 2 bases at J, with 11 bases in the middle. CDR3 loop: CASSLAGSGNQPQHF. The DNA of the CDR3 is TGTGCCAGCAGTTTGGCAGGTTCGGGCAATCAGCCCCAGCATTTT.

The chain joins TRBV4-1 to TRBJ2-7, with a tentative D call TRBD2 (6 bases). From germline, CDR1 is MGHRA and CDR2 YSYEKL. The CDR3 consists of 18 residues. Trimming pared 0 bases from V and 0 bases from J, leaving 18 bases between. The CDR3 DNA follows: TGCGCCAGCAGCCAAGAATCGGCTTTAGCGACTAGCTCCTACGAGCAGTACTTC. Its protein is CASSQESALATSSYEQYF.

This chain uses TRBV7-3 with TRBJ2-5, with TRBD2 matching 12 bases. With V trimmed by 2 bases and J by 5 bases, 6 bases remained unmatched. CDR3 length equals 16 residues. The germline V gene has CDR1 SGHTA and CDR2 FQGTGA. The CDR3 loop is CASSLGLAGGRETQYF. The CDR3 DNA reads TGTGCCAGCAGCTTAGGGCTAGCGGGAGGGCGTGAGACCCAGTACTTC.

The rearrangement joins TRBV30 to TRBJ2-5; possibly TRBD2 for D (5 bases). This CDR3 has 15 residues. V was trimmed by 0 bases and J by 2 bases, leaving 13 bases between them. Germline V gene sequence: CDR1 GTSNPN, CDR2 SVGIG (reference sequence). The CDR3 nucleotides are TGTGCCTGGAGTGTTGAGCGGCGGTTTCAAGAGACCCAGTACTTC. Protein sequence: CAWSVERRFQETQYF.

The chain couples TRBV6-5 to TRBJ2-4; TRBD2 agrees at 8 bases. Trimming removed 0 bases from V and 5 bases from J; junction bases left unmatched: 6. Germline values: CDR1 MNHEY, CDR2 SVGAGI. The CDR3 has 16 residues. DNA of the CDR3: TGTGCCAGCAGTTACTCGAGCGGGAGTCCGCAAAACATTCAGTACTTC. This translates into CASSYSSGSPQNIQYF.

The rearrangement joins TRBV9 to TRBJ2-2; TRBD2 matches 8 bases. J lost 3 bases, V lost 0 bases, and 10 bases had no gene match. The length of the CDR3 is 18 residues. Germline V gene data show CDR1 as SGDLS and CDR2 as YYNGEE. The CDR3 DNA follows: TGTGCCAGCAGCGTAGTTCCCAGCGGGAGTGGGTACACCGGGGAGCTGTTTTTT. It specifies CASSVVPSGSGYTGELFF. Based on the CDR3 plus reference TRBV9 and TRBJ2-2, the full variable domain is DSGVTQTPKHLITATGQRVTLRCSPRSGDLSVYWYQQSLDQGLQFLIQYYNGEERAKGNILERFSAQQFPDLHSELNLSSLELGDSALYFCASSVVPSGSGYTGELFFGEGSRLTVL.

In DNA form, the CDR3 reads TGTGCCAGCAGCTTAAATGTCGCGACAGAACTCCAAGAGACCCAGTACTTC. It specifies CASSLNVATELQETQYF. The chain employs TRBV7-9 and TRBJ2-5, with D possibly being TRBD1 (5 bases). V dropped 2 bases and J dropped 1 base, with 17 bases sitting between them. Germline V gene sequence: CDR1 SEHNR, CDR2 FQNEAQ (reference sequence). This CDR3 contains 17 residues.